This T cell receptor (beta chain) was observed in a study of control samples from healthy donors and cancer patients. The CDR3 totals 15 residues. V was clipped by 0 bases and J by 9 bases, with 15 bases between them. CDR1 and CDR2 (germline): LGHDT, YNNKEL (reference sequence). Measured with immunoSEQ multiplex PCR; TCRdb has only the in-frame clones, and not every one. Its listing shows approximately 190,000 clones. V is TRBV3-1 (or the pseudogene TRBV3-2) and J is TRBJ1-5; D unresolved. This clonotype was sampled from a young woman in good health. Input material: blood. Written as DNA, the CDR3 is TGTGCCAGCAGCCAAGATTTCGGGCGATCATGGCCCCAGCATTTT. It is translated as CASSQDFGRSWPQHF.